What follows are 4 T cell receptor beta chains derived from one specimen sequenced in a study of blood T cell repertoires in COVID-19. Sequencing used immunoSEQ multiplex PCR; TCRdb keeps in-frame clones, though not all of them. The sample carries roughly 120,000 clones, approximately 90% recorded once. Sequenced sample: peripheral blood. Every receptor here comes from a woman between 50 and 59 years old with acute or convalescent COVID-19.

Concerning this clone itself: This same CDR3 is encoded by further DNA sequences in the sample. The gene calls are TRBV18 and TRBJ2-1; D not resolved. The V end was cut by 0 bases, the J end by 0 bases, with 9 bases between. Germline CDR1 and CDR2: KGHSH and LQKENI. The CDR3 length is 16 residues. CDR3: CASSPPGQSSYNEQFF. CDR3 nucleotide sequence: TGTGCCAGCTCACCACCTGGGCAGAGCTCCTACAATGAGCAGTTCTTC.

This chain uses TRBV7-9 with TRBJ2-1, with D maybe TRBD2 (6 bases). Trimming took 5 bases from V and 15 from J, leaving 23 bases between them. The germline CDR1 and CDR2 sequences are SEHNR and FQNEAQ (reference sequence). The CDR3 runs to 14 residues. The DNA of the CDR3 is TGTGCCAGCAGCCCCAGTTCCAACCGGGACTTGCCGTTCTTC. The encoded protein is CASSPSSNRDLPFF.

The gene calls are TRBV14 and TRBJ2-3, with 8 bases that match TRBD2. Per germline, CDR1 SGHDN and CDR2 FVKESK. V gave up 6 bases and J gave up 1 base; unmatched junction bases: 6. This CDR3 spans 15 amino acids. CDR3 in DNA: TGTGCCAGCAGTCGGCAGACTAGCGGCACAGATACGCAGTATTTT. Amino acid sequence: CASSRQTSGTDTQYF. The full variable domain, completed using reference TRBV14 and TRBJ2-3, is EAGVTQFPSHSVIEKGQTVTLRCDPISGHDNLYWYRRVMGKEIKFLLHFVKESKQDESGMPNNRFLAERTGGTYSTLKVQPAELEDSGVYFCASSRQTSGTDTQYFGPGTRLTVL.

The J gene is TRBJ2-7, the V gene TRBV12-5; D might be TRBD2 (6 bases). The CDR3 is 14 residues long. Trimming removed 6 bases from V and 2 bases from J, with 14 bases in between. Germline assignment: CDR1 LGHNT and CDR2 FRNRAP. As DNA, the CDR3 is TGTGCTAGTGGGGTCCGGGACTCAACCTACGAGCAGTACTTC. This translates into CASGVRDSTYEQYF.